The rows below give T cell receptor beta chains drawn from one sample of a study of blood T cell repertoires in COVID-19. Assay used: immunoSEQ multiplex PCR; TCRdb lists only in-frame clones, some missing. This table holds 95,000 to 150,000 clones, around 80% found once. Source material: peripheral blood. The receptors were sampled from a man aged 55 to 70 with active or convalescent COVID-19. Both conserved end residues are part of each CDR3. A D gene is named only where the DNA matches it firmly. The size entry is marked missing in some rows and otherwise reads once, few, many or a size class.

D gene: TRBD2
J gene: TRBJ2-3
clone size: .
V gene: TRBV7-3
CDR3 protein: CASSPGLGADTQYF
CDR3 DNA: TGTGCCAGCAGCCCCGGACTAGGCGCAGATACGCAGTATTTT

D gene: TRBD2
J gene: TRBJ2-3
clone size: .
V gene: TRBV9
CDR3 protein: CASSAHTSGIGTDTQYF
CDR3 DNA: TGTGCCAGCAGCGCGCATACTAGCGGGATCGGCACAGATACGCAGTATTTT

D gene: TRBD1
J gene: TRBJ1-6
clone size: .
V gene: TRBV6-5
CDR3 protein: CASSWTGGAENSPLHF
CDR3 DNA: TGTGCCAGCAGTTGGACAGGGGGCGCCGAAAATTCACCCCTCCACTTT

D gene: .
J gene: TRBJ2-1
clone size: .
V gene: TRBV3-1/TRBV3-2
CDR3 protein: CASSQDTGLTPHNEQFF
CDR3 DNA: TGTGCCAGCAGCCAAGATACCGGACTAACCCCTCACAATGAGCAGTTCTTC

D gene: .
J gene: TRBJ2-3
clone size: .
V gene: TRBV18
CDR3 protein: CASSPPGTTREQATQYF
CDR3 DNA: TGTGCCAGCTCACCACCCGGGACCACCCGGGAGCAGGCTACGCAGTATTTT

D gene: TRBD2
J gene: TRBJ2-7
clone size: .
V gene: TRBV3-1/TRBV3-2
CDR3 protein: CASSPLAGPTYEQYF
CDR3 DNA: TGTGCCAGCAGCCCCTTAGCGGGTCCGACCTACGAGCAGTACTTC

D gene: TRBD1
J gene: TRBJ2-7
clone size: .
V gene: TRBV18
CDR3 protein: CASSPRDRGIKQYF
CDR3 DNA: TGTGCCAGCTCCCCCCGGGACAGGGGGATCAAGCAGTACTTC

D gene: .
J gene: TRBJ1-1
clone size: .
V gene: TRBV6-1
CDR3 protein: CASSEGGGTEAFF
CDR3 DNA: TGTGCCAGCAGTGAAGGGGGAGGCACTGAAGCTTTCTTT

D gene: .
J gene: TRBJ2-4
clone size: .
V gene: TRBV11-3
CDR3 protein: CASSLNYRNIQYF
CDR3 DNA: TGTGCCAGCAGCTTAAACTACAGGAACATTCAGTACTTC

D gene: TRBD2
J gene: TRBJ2-7
clone size: .
V gene: TRBV5-5
CDR3 protein: CASSLGLAGDYEQYF
CDR3 DNA: TGTGCCAGCAGCTTGGGGCTAGCGGGAGACTACGAGCAGTACTTC

D gene: TRBD1
J gene: TRBJ2-2
clone size: .
V gene: TRBV10-3
CDR3 protein: CAISSGTGNAGELFF
CDR3 DNA: TGTGCCATCAGTTCGGGGACAGGGAACGCCGGGGAGCTGTTTTTT

D gene: .
J gene: TRBJ2-4
clone size: .
V gene: TRBV3-1/TRBV3-2
CDR3 protein: CASSPTGNIQYF
CDR3 DNA: TGTGCCAGCAGCCCTACAGGCAACATTCAGTACTTC

D gene: TRBD1
J gene: TRBJ1-2
clone size: once
V gene: TRBV4-1
CDR3 protein: CASSQEDRRSYGYTF
CDR3 DNA: TGCGCCAGCAGCCAAGAGGACAGGAGGTCCTATGGCTACACCTTC

D gene: .
J gene: TRBJ1-6
clone size: .
V gene: TRBV5-4
CDR3 protein: CASSLGGGRNSPLHF
CDR3 DNA: TGTGCCAGCAGCTTGGGCGGGGGAAGGAATTCACCCCTCCACTTT

D gene: .
J gene: TRBJ2-1
clone size: .
V gene: TRBV28
CDR3 protein: CASSWDSPSYNEQFF
CDR3 DNA: TGTGCCAGCAGTTGGGACTCCCCCTCCTACAATGAGCAGTTCTTC

D gene: .
J gene: TRBJ2-1
clone size: .
V gene: TRBV11-1
CDR3 protein: CASSYEVVEQFF
CDR3 DNA: TGTGCCAGCAGCTATGAGGTGGTTGAGCAGTTCTTC

D gene: .
J gene: TRBJ2-7
clone size: .
V gene: TRBV5-5
CDR3 protein: CASSFSVGGYYEQYF
CDR3 DNA: TGTGCCAGCAGCTTTAGCGTGGGAGGATACTACGAGCAGTACTTC

D gene: .
J gene: TRBJ1-2
clone size: .
V gene: TRBV4-2
CDR3 protein: CASSQDSTVYGYTF
CDR3 DNA: TGTGCCAGCAGCCAAGATTCGACTGTTTATGGCTACACCTTC

D gene: TRBD2
J gene: TRBJ2-3
clone size: .
V gene: TRBV15
CDR3 protein: CATSKLAGADTQYF
CDR3 DNA: TGTGCCACCAGCAAACTAGCGGGAGCAGATACGCAGTATTTT

D gene: TRBD2
J gene: TRBJ2-7
clone size: few
V gene: TRBV3-1/TRBV3-2
CDR3 protein: CASTRGGLASYEQYF
CDR3 DNA: TGTGCCAGCACTCGAGGGGGACTAGCATCCTACGAGCAGTACTTC

D gene: TRBD1
J gene: TRBJ2-7
clone size: .
V gene: TRBV28
CDR3 protein: CATDRTGAPYEQYF
CDR3 DNA: TGTGCCACCGATCGGACAGGGGCCCCCTACGAGCAGTACTTC

D gene: .
J gene: TRBJ2-7
clone size: .
V gene: TRBV18
CDR3 protein: CASSPSGRVFYEQYF
CDR3 DNA: TGTGCCAGCTCACCGAGTGGGAGAGTGTTCTACGAGCAGTACTTC

D gene: .
J gene: TRBJ1-2
clone size: once
V gene: TRBV6-6
CDR3 protein: CASSYGGNYGYTF
CDR3 DNA: TGTGCCAGCAGTTACGGGGGGAACTATGGCTACACCTTC

D gene: TRBD1
J gene: TRBJ1-3
clone size: .
V gene: TRBV29-1
CDR3 protein: CSVATGGGGNTIYF
CDR3 DNA: TGCAGCGTTGCGACAGGGGGAGGTGGAAACACCATATATTTT

D gene: TRBD1
J gene: TRBJ2-1
clone size: .
V gene: TRBV7-9
CDR3 protein: CASSPGTGAVDEQFF
CDR3 DNA: TGTGCCAGCAGCCCCGGGACAGGGGCCGTCGATGAGCAGTTCTTC

D gene: .
J gene: TRBJ1-1
clone size: few
V gene: TRBV3-1/TRBV3-2
CDR3 protein: CASSRRGKNTEAFF
CDR3 DNA: TGTGCCAGCAGCCGTCGGGGAAAGAACACTGAAGCTTTCTTT

D gene: .
J gene: TRBJ2-7
clone size: few
V gene: TRBV11-2
CDR3 protein: CASSLGPAYEQYF
CDR3 DNA: TGTGCCAGCAGCTTGGGGCCGGCCTACGAGCAGTACTTC

D gene: .
J gene: TRBJ2-1
clone size: .
V gene: TRBV30
CDR3 protein: CAWSVGARRAEEQFF
CDR3 DNA: TGTGCCTGGAGTGTAGGGGCTCGCCGTGCCGAGGAGCAGTTCTTC

D gene: .
J gene: TRBJ1-6
clone size: .
V gene: TRBV24-1
CDR3 protein: CATGDRSGYLCSPLHF
CDR3 DNA: TGTGCCACCGGAGACAGGTCCGGGTATTTGTGTTCACCCCTCCACTTT

D gene: .
J gene: TRBJ2-2
clone size: .
V gene: TRBV7-9
CDR3 protein: CASSPRQGPDTGELFF
CDR3 DNA: TGTGCCAGCAGCCCGAGGCAGGGGCCCGACACCGGGGAGCTGTTTTTT

D gene: TRBD2
J gene: TRBJ2-2
clone size: few
V gene: TRBV2
CDR3 protein: CASKGGGANTGELFF
CDR3 DNA: TGTGCCAGCAAAGGTGGGGGGGCGAACACCGGGGAGCTGTTTTTT

D gene: .
J gene: TRBJ2-3
clone size: once
V gene: TRBV5-1
CDR3 protein: CASTPLGGADTQYF
CDR3 DNA: TGCGCCAGCACCCCCCTAGGAGGGGCAGATACGCAGTATTTT

D gene: .
J gene: TRBJ2-7
clone size: .
V gene: TRBV5-4
CDR3 protein: CASSAVEAHEQYF
CDR3 DNA: TGTGCCAGCAGCGCCGTGGAGGCCCACGAGCAGTACTTC

D gene: .
J gene: TRBJ2-1
clone size: .
V gene: TRBV18
CDR3 protein: CASSRTGTNKLEQFF
CDR3 DNA: TGTGCCAGCTCACGGACTGGAACAAACAAATTAGAGCAGTTCTTC